The 13 T cell receptor beta chains reported below all come from one sample, sequenced in a study of CD8+ T cells in alopecia areata. RNA was extracted and reverse transcribed into cDNA as the sequencing template. Clones were sequenced by immunoSEQ multiplex PCR, and TCRdb holds only the in-frame ones, with some missing. Of 90,000 to 120,000 clones in the sample, approximately 59% were seen once. Sequenced input: CD8+ T cells sorted from blood. The receptors derive from a human donor in good health.

The chain recombines TRBV19 with TRBJ2-1, with a tentative D call TRBD2 (7 bases). Trimming shortened V by 6 bases and J by 7 bases, and 22 bases separated the two germline ends. The CDR3 length is 16 residues. CDR1 and CDR2 from the germline V gene are LNHDA and SQIVND (reference sequence). CDR3 in DNA: TGTGCCAGTAGCAATGGGGAGGGGGGGCGAGGAAATGAGCAGTTCTTC. Its protein product is CASSNGEGGRGNEQFF.

A single count supports this clone. V and J are TRBV23-1 and TRBJ1-1; TRBD1 matches 7 bases. TRBV23-1 is an ORF, with its function uncertain. This CDR3 has 14 amino acids. After removal of 4 bases from V and 6 bases from J, the junction contained 8 bases not matched to a gene. The CDR3 nucleotides are TGCGCCAGCAGTCGCAAAGGGGGCGACTCTGAAGCTTTCTTT. Amino acid sequence: CASSRKGGDSEAFF.

The chain couples TRBV4-2 to TRBJ1-2, with 8 bases identical to TRBD1. Trimming cost V 9 bases and J 3 bases; bases outside gene matches: 6. Per the germline V gene, CDR1 is LGHNA and CDR2 is YNFKEQ. This CDR3 is 13 amino acids long. The CDR3 is CASGTGGYYGYTF. For the CDR3, the DNA is TGTGCCAGTGGGACAGGTGGTTACTATGGCTACACCTTC.

This clone came up many times. The V call is TRBV19, the J call TRBJ1-5, with a weak D call TRBD1 (6 bases). V lost 7 bases and J 3 bases, leaving 16 bases between the germline ends. CDR1 and CDR2 (germline): LNHDA, SQIVND (reference sequence). The CDR3 sequence is 15 residues long. The CDR3 DNA follows: TGTGCCAGTAATGGGCCGACAGGTAACAATCAGCCCCAGCATTTT. It codes for CASNGPTGNNQPQHF.

In its sample, this clone was seen a few times. The chain joins TRBV27 to TRBJ1-4; TRBD1 matches 7 bases. Germline assignment: CDR1 MNHEY and CDR2 SMNVEV (reference sequence). This CDR3 is built from 16 residues. The trim removed 2 bases at V and 7 bases at J, leaving 10 bases unmatched. The CDR3 loop reads CASSLTGATGAEKLFF. The CDR3 nucleotides are TGTGCCAGCAGTTTAACAGGGGCTACTGGGGCTGAAAAACTGTTTTTT.

This sequence joins TRBV7-9 and TRBJ2-7; TRBD2 might be the D (5 bases). V was cut by 5 bases and J by 0 bases, with 14 bases left in between. CDR3 length: 15 amino acids. Germline V gives CDR1 SEHNR, CDR2 FQNEAQ (reference sequence). This CDR3 is CASSPEGTSSYEQYF. The CDR3 DNA follows: TGTGCCAGCAGCCCCGAAGGTACTAGCTCCTACGAGCAGTACTTC.

The CDR3 sequence: CASSEQAGGSYNEQFF. CDR3 DNA sequence: TGTGCCAGCAGTGAACAAGCGGGGGGTTCATACAATGAGCAGTTCTTC. The chain links TRBV7-6 to TRBJ2-1; 9 positions match TRBD2. CDR3 length: 16 residues. Germline loops: CDR1 SGHVS, CDR2 FNYEAQ. Germline trimming cut 6 bases from V and 4 bases from J; bases unmatched to any gene: 10.

The rearrangement links TRBV4-3 to TRBJ2-1, with D tentatively TRBD1 (5 bases). This CDR3 is 16 amino acids long. Trimming took off 0 bases at V and 3 bases at J, with 12 bases between the two ends. In germline, CDR1 is LGHNA, CDR2 YSLEER. DNA of the CDR3: TGCGCCAGCAGCCAAGAAGCACAGGACAACTACAATGAGCAGTTCTTC. The encoded protein is CASSQEAQDNYNEQFF.

The V call is TRBV28, the J call TRBJ2-7; D is undetermined. This CDR3 comprises 11 residues. Germline CDR1 reads MDHEN; CDR2 reads SYDVKM. V was clipped by 3 bases and J by 7 bases, with 7 bases between them. The CDR3 loop reads CASSFRKEQYF. CDR3 DNA: TGTGCCAGCAGTTTCCGGAAAGAGCAGTACTTC.

In its sample, this clone was seen a few times. DNA of the CDR3: TGTGCCAGTAGTACCTGGACAGGGGTGACTTCACCCCTCCACTTT. It specifies CASSTWTGVTSPLHF. This chain links TRBV19 with TRBJ1-6, with 9 bases identical to TRBD1. There are 15 residues in the CDR3. Per the germline V gene, CDR1 is LNHDA and CDR2 is SQIVND (reference sequence). J was trimmed by 9 bases and V by 4 bases; bases with no gene match: 7.

The chain is built from TRBV9 and TRBJ2-2; 11 nucleotides align to TRBD2. Germline trimming cut 3 bases from V and 5 bases from J; bases unmatched to any gene: 6. The germline V gene has CDR1 SGDLS and CDR2 YYNGEE. CDR3 length: 16 amino acids. For the CDR3, the DNA is TGTGCCAGCAGCGAATCTAGCGGGGGGACGACCGGGGAGCTGTTTTTT. Its protein product is CASSESSGGTTGELFF.

This chain connects TRBV10-3 to TRBJ2-7; 8 bases align to TRBD1. With 7 bases clipped from V and 6 bases from J, the junction kept 11 bases outside the gene matches. Germline CDR1 and CDR2: ENHRY and SYGVKD. This CDR3 contains 14 residues. CDR3 nucleotide sequence: TGTGCCATCAAGGGAATCGGGACAGGCTCCGAGCAGTACTTC. Translating gives CAIKGIGTGSEQYF.

The V call is TRBV13, the J call TRBJ2-5, with a weak D call TRBD2 (5 bases). The CDR3 covers 14 residues. Trimming pared 5 bases from V and 5 bases from J, leaving 15 bases between. Germline V gene sequence: CDR1 PRHDT, CDR2 FYEKMQ (reference sequence). The CDR3 reads CASSPARGGETQYF. The CDR3 nucleotides are TGTGCCAGCAGCCCAGCTCGGGGTGGCGAGACCCAGTACTTC.